This T cell receptor (beta chain) derives from a study of response to subunit inactivated influenza vaccine. Study-wide points: Authors suggested seasonal influenza vaccinations each recruit few new T cells.

CDR3 size: 15 residues. V was pared by 3 bases and J by 2 bases, with 12 bases between. The germline V gene has CDR1 SGHRS and CDR2 YFSETQ. One entry per CDR3 protein, called by TCRdb with MiXCR from the RT-PCR reads. The repertoire holds about 520,000 distinct CDR3 sequences, around 7.9% seen once, with 13% in the top ten. In the case of this clonotype: Its antigen remains unidentified.

The input for sequencing was PBMCs from blood, taken around 2 years after vaccination. V and J are TRBV5-1 and TRBJ2-1, with a tentative D call TRBD1 (6 bases). This sequence was found in a man between 50 and 75 years old who received an inactivated influenza vaccine. DNA of the CDR3: TGCGCCAGCAGCTCCTCAGGGGCCCCCTACAATGAGCAGTTCTTC. Protein product: CASSSSGAPYNEQFF. Full variable domain (missing parts from reference TRBV5-1 and TRBJ2-1): KAGVTQTPRYLIKTRGQQVTLSCSPISGHRSVSWYQQTPGQGLQFLFEYFSETQRNKGNFPGRFSGRQFSNSRSEMNVSTLELGDSALYLCASSSSGAPYNEQFFGPGTRLTVL.